This TCR beta chain was documented in a study of cytotoxic CD8 clonotypes in ibrutinib-treated CLL. Study-level information: Around 12 relapsed/refractory, roughly 15 treatment-naive; around 18 IGHV unmutated.

Only in-frame clones appear in the TCRdb table, and some are missing; sequencing was by immunoSEQ multiplex PCR. This table holds tens of thousands of clones, almost 70% found once. Concerning this clone itself: The antigen is undetermined.

V was pared by 5 bases and J by 6 bases, with 17 bases of the junction left unmatched. The CDR3 is made up of 17 amino acids. Germline CDR1 is WNHNN and CDR2 is SYGVQD (reference sequence). Regarding the study as a whole: On treatment, the uncommon public clonotypes contracted or remained stable.

The V call is TRBV10-1, the J call TRBJ2-7; 9 nucleotides match TRBD1. The sequence derives from a human donor with chronic lymphocytic leukemia. The specimen comprised PBMCs, sampled before ibrutinib treatment. DNA for the CDR3: TGCGCCAGCAGTCCCGGGACAGGGCATCCCTGGGTTAGCGAGCAGTACTTC. Protein: CASSPGTGHPWVSEQYF.